This TCR beta chain was recovered during a study of cytomegalovirus exposure and HLA in healthy donors. About this clone itself: Its specificity is unknown.

Primers included in the PCR were 60 Vbeta and 13 Jbeta primers. The data were produced by immunoSEQ multiplex PCR, yet TCRdb's version contains in-frame clones alone and is incomplete. The sample lists under 200,000 clones, about four fifths occurring once. The CDR3 is made up of 16 amino acids. The germline V gene encodes CDR1 ENHRY and CDR2 SYGVKD. Trimming cost V 0 bases and J 5 bases; bases outside gene matches: 4. Whole-study results and caveats: CMV serostatus was the only recorded immune exposure for donors. The Asian-associated ancestry cluster reportedly had fewer N-insertions than the roughly 720-donor mean in a later analysis. Near-uniform donor sequencing depth was presumed by presence/absence analyses. One cluster of highly shared sequence variants probably arose as a sequencing artifact.

The chain carries TRBV10-3 and TRBJ2-1; 10 bases align to TRBD2. This TCR derives from a woman aged 30 to 39 in good health and CMV-seropositive. The sample consisted of PBMCs. The CDR3 here is CAISESGSGGDNEQFF. The CDR3 DNA reads TGTGCCATCAGTGAGTCGGGGAGCGGGGGGGACAATGAGCAGTTCTTC.